These T cell receptor beta chains were read from a single sample in a study of control samples from healthy donors and cancer patients. Clones were sequenced by immunoSEQ multiplex PCR, and TCRdb holds only the in-frame ones, with some missing. This repertoire comprises some 180,000 clones; its ten largest clones make up 2% to 2.5%. The specimen sequenced was blood. These receptors were obtained from a woman younger than 45 in good health. CDR3s include the opening cysteine and the closing phenylalanine or tryptophan. A D gene is named only where the DNA matches it firmly.

D gene,J gene,V gene,CDR3 protein
NA,TRBJ2-4,TRBV18,CASSPPDGIQYF
NA,TRBJ1-5,TRBV6-2/TRBV6-3,CASSRDRYNQPQHF
NA,TRBJ1-3,TRBV7-9,CASSQGVAGNTIYF
TRBD1,TRBJ1-2,TRBV3-1/TRBV3-2,CASSVTGGGYGYTF
NA,TRBJ1-2,TRBV28,CASSSRNYGYTF
NA,TRBJ1-5,TRBV5-5,CASSFTGGTGPQPQHF
NA,TRBJ1-4,TRBV6-6,CATPWVFF
NA,TRBJ2-3,TRBV4-1,CASSLGGIATDTQYF
NA,TRBJ2-7,TRBV27,CASSPRLYATYEQYF
NA,TRBJ1-1,TRBV12-5,CASGFWGNTEAFF
TRBD1,TRBJ1-2,TRBV28,CASSFGTGVYGYTF
TRBD1,TRBJ2-3,TRBV7-7,CASSLLGTVTDTQYF
TRBD1,TRBJ1-6,TRBV5-1,CASSLGSTGGTDSPLHF
TRBD2,TRBJ2-1,TRBV4-1,CASSPGLAGVLSYNEQFF
TRBD1,TRBJ1-1,TRBV5-1,CASSVGQPNTEAFF
TRBD1,TRBJ1-5,TRBV19,CASSRARGQGGQPQHF
NA,TRBJ1-6,TRBV7-2,CASSSEGQGNSPLHF
NA,TRBJ1-5,TRBV6-5,CASSTRTRNQPQHF